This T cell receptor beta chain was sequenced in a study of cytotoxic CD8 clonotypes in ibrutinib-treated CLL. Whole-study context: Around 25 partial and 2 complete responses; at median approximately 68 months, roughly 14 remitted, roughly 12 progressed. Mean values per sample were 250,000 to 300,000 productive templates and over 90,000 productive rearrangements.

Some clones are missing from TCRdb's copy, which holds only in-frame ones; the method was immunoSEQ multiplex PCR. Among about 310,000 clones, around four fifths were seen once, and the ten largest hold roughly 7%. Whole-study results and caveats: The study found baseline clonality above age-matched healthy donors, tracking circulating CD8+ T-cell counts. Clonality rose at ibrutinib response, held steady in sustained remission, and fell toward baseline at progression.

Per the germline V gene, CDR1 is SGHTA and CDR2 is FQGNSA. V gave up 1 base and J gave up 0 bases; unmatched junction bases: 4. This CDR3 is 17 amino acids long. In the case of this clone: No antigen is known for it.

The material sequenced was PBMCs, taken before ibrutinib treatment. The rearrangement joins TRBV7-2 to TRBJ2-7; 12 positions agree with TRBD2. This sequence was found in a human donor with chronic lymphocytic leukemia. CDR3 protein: CASSLGPSGGGSYEQYF. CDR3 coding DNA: TGTGCCAGCAGCTTAGGTCCTAGCGGGGGGGGCTCCTACGAGCAGTACTTC.